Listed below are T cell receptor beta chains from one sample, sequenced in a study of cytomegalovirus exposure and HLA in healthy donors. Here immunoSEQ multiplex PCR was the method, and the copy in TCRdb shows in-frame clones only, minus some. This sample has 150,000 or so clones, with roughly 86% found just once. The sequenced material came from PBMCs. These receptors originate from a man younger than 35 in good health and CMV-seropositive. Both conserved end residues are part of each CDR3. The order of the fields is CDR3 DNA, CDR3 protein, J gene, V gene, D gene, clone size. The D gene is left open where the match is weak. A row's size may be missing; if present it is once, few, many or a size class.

TGTACGTGGACAGGGCCCACAGATACGCAGTATTTT,CTWTGPTDTQYF,TRBJ2-3,TRBV30,TRBD1,-
TGTGCCACCAGACTAGCGGAATACTCCTACGAGCAGTACTTC,CATRLAEYSYEQYF,TRBJ2-7,TRBV7-6,TRBD2,-
TGTGCTAGCAGCCTACGCCAGGGCTACGAGCAGTACTTC,CASSLRQGYEQYF,TRBJ2-7,TRBV7-7,-,few
TGTGCCAGCAGTTTGGCGGGACAGGGGTCCTACGAGCAGTACTTC,CASSLAGQGSYEQYF,TRBJ2-7,TRBV27,TRBD1,-
TGTGCCAGCAGCTCCCAGGGGTTCTCTGGGGCCAACGTCCTGACTTTC,CASSSQGFSGANVLTF,TRBJ2-6,TRBV7-8,-,-
TGTGCAAGTCGCTTAGCCCTAGGACTGCTAGATACGCAGTATTTT,CASRLALGLLDTQYF,TRBJ2-3,TRBV12-2,-,-
TGCGCCAGCAGCCAACGCGGGGGGAACTACGAGCAGTACTTC,CASSQRGGNYEQYF,TRBJ2-7,TRBV4-1,TRBD2,-
TGTGCCAGCAGCCGGACAGGGGTGAACACTGAAGCTTTCTTT,CASSRTGVNTEAFF,TRBJ1-1,TRBV7-2,TRBD1,-
TGTGCCAGCAGTTACTCGGGACAGGAAGCTTTCTTT,CASSYSGQEAFF,TRBJ1-1,TRBV6-5,TRBD1,-
TGTGCCTCCCACGCGGGCACTGAAGCTTTCTTT,CASHAGTEAFF,TRBJ1-1,TRBV5-6,-,-
TGTGCCATCAGGGGGACAGGGGGAAAAGAGACCCAGTACTTC,CAIRGTGGKETQYF,TRBJ2-5,TRBV10-3,TRBD1,-
TGCAGCGTTGAACTGGGCGGGAGGGTGAGAGATACGCAGTATTTT,CSVELGGRVRDTQYF,TRBJ2-3,TRBV29-1,TRBD2,-
TGCGCCAGCAGCCGTAGAAGCGGGGGAGGCACAGATACGCAGTATTTT,CASSRRSGGGTDTQYF,TRBJ2-3,TRBV4-1,TRBD2,-
TGTGCCAGCAGGGCAGATAAAGACACAGATACGCAGTATTTT,CASRADKDTDTQYF,TRBJ2-3,TRBV6-1,-,-